This paragraph reports one T cell receptor beta chain. Its antigen is undetermined. This sample is drawn from a study of Graves' ophthalmopathy and Graves' hyperthyroidism. For the study at large: Peripheral blood was gathered at first diagnosis, ahead of any treatment whatsoever. General study findings and limits: Between ophthalmopathy and stable hyperthyroidism, a 13-signature model drew a separation with 87.88% sensitivity and around 80% specificity. Most thyroid clonotypes expanded beyond 0.001 frequency were also found in blood.

Amplified material comprised TCR beta CDR3 regions derived from RNA transcripts. Following a first-round RT-PCR that used HTBI primers, a second-round multiplex PCR was carried out. TCRdb redid the calling of the multiplex PCR reads with MiXCR, one entry per CDR3 protein. This table has roughly 400,000 distinct CDR3 sequences, around 18% appearing once. CDR1 and CDR2 from the germline V gene are SGHDN and FVKESK. This CDR3 comprises 11 residues. V dropped 1 base and J dropped 7 bases, with 4 bases sitting between them. What was sequenced was peripheral blood. This chain connects TRBV14 to TRBJ2-5; D uncertain. This receptor was identified in a woman aged 18-35 years with Graves' ophthalmopathy. The CDR3 coding sequence is TGTGCCAGCAGCCAAGCTGGGACCCAGTACTTC. It yields the protein CASSQAGTQYF.